This TCR beta chain was profiled in a study of blood T cells in healthy people across ages. Study conclusions and caveats: Possibly, changes in expanded clonotypes were confounded because donor CMV status was unknown.

This clonotype was counted between two and nine times. The antigen remains undetermined. V dropped 1 base and J dropped 4 bases, with 10 bases sitting between them. Germline CDR1 is SGHVS and CDR2 is FNYEAQ. This CDR3 region has 14 residues. PCR was performed a second time for about 7 to 12 cycles using a sample-barcoded 5' primer and a J-beta primer mix. In TCRdb, the 5' RACE reads were re-called with MiXCR into one record per CDR3 protein. The table has hundreds of thousands of distinct CDR3 sequences, 52% seen once. The specimen sequenced was blood. The sequence derives from a woman of 80 years or more in good health. The chain couples TRBV7-6 to TRBJ1-1; D unclear. The chain's CDR3 is CASSLGYTSTEAFF. CDR3 bases: TGTGCCAGCAGCTTAGGTTACACTTCCACTGAAGCTTTCTTT.